This passage covers 29 T cell receptor beta chains from one sample sequenced in a study of OX40 agonist ivuxolimab in advanced cancers. The repertoire was sequenced with immunoSEQ multiplex PCR; TCRdb's copy has only in-frame clones and lacks some. The repertoire holds about 100,000 clones, about nine tenths seen once, with roughly 0.3% in the top ten. Material: CD4+ or CD8+ T cells sorted from blood, obtained in a trial of the OX40 agonist ivuxolimab. Every receptor here comes from an adult with an advanced solid tumor such as melanoma, head and neck, liver or kidney cancer.

The chain carries TRBV9 and TRBJ2-5; 12 positions match TRBD2. V was clipped by 3 bases and J by 1 base; unmatched bases: 4. This CDR3 spans 16 amino acids. The germline V gene encodes CDR1 SGDLS and CDR2 YYNGEE. The CDR3 nucleotides read TGTGCCAGCAGCGCCACTAGCGGGAGGATCCAAGAGACCCAGTACTTC. Its translation is CASSATSGRIQETQYF.

The V gene is TRBV28, the J gene TRBJ1-5; D gene unclear. The CDR3 is 16 residues long. Germline V gene data show CDR1 as MDHEN and CDR2 as SYDVKM. V was pared by 6 bases and J by 2 bases, with 17 bases between. This chain's CDR3 is CASSQLAVSGNQPQHF. CDR3 DNA: TGTGCCAGCAGCCAATTGGCGGTTTCGGGCAATCAGCCCCAGCATTTT. Drawing the rest from reference TRBV28 and TRBJ1-5, the complete variable domain is DVKVTQSSRYLVKRTGEKVFLECVQDMDHENMFWYRQDPGLGLRLIYFSYDVKMKEKGDIPEGYSVSREKKERFSLILESASTNQTSMYLCASSQLAVSGNQPQHFGDGTRLSIL.

This clone has just a few counts. This rearrangement joins TRBV14 to TRBJ1-3; no definite D call. The CDR3 covers 14 residues. Germline loops: CDR1 SGHDN, CDR2 FVKESK. Between the trimmed V and J ends, which lost 0 bases and 0 bases, there was a span of 3 bases. CDR3 nucleotide sequence: TGTGCCAGCAGCCAAGATATCTCTGGAAACACCATATATTTT. Encoded protein: CASSQDISGNTIYF.

The rearrangement joins TRBV2 to TRBJ2-7, with 13 bases fitting TRBD2. Germline CDR1 and CDR2: SNHLY and FYNNEI. The CDR3 sequence is 15 residues long. The J segment lost 6 bases and the V segment lost 5 bases, leaving 7 bases of the junction unmatched. CDR3 residues: CASSIRTSGSPEQYF. CDR3 nucleotide sequence: TGTGCCAGCAGTATCAGGACTAGCGGGAGCCCCGAGCAGTACTTC.

The chain couples TRBV6-6 to TRBJ2-7; D is unclear. CDR3 length equals 13 residues. The V end lost 5 bases, the J end lost 1 base, and 9 bases lay between the germline ends. Germline V gives CDR1 MNHNY, CDR2 SVGAGI (reference sequence). CDR3 in amino acids: CASSDPLSYEQYF. The CDR3 nucleotides are TGTGCCAGCAGTGACCCATTATCCTACGAGCAGTACTTC.

The rearrangement uses TRBV7-2 and TRBJ1-2, with D possibly being TRBD1 (5 bases). Trimming pared 1 base from V and 2 bases from J, leaving 11 bases between. Germline V gene sequence: CDR1 SGHTA, CDR2 FQGNSA. There are 15 residues in the CDR3. DNA for the CDR3: TGTGCCAGCAGCTTAGGTCGGTCAGGGAACTATGGCTACACCTTC. Translation gives CASSLGRSGNYGYTF.

The chain couples TRBV7-2 to TRBJ2-5; D uncertain. V lost 1 base and J 7 bases, leaving 13 bases between the germline ends. Germline assignment: CDR1 SGHTA and CDR2 FQGNSA. This CDR3 has 14 amino acids. CDR3 nucleotide sequence: TGTGCCAGCAGCTTAGAATCCCTCGCGGCGACCCAGTACTTC. This encodes CASSLESLAATQYF.

The gene calls are TRBV29-1 and TRBJ2-3; D unclear. The V and J ends lost 1 base and 5 bases respectively, with 10 bases between them. The germline V gene has CDR1 SQVTM and CDR2 ANQGSEA. The CDR3 length is 13 residues. The CDR3 nucleotides are TGCAGCGTTGAAGTTCGAGGCGGAGATACGCAGTATTTT. Translating it yields CSVEVRGGDTQYF.

The CDR3 region is CASKDSHSGNTIYF. In DNA, the CDR3 is TGTGCCAGTAAGGATTCACACTCTGGAAACACCATATATTTT. V is TRBV19 and J is TRBJ1-3; D unclear. V was cut by 7 bases and J by 0 bases, with 10 bases left in between. The CDR3 covers 14 residues. Looked up from germline, CDR1 is LNHDA and CDR2 is SQIVND (reference sequence).

This rearrangement joins TRBV6-6 to TRBJ2-1; D is unclear. This CDR3 is built from 11 residues. Per germline, CDR1 MNHNY and CDR2 SVGAGI (reference sequence). V lost 6 bases, J lost 8 bases, and 8 bases lay in between. The CDR3 loop reads CASSQTHEQFF. In DNA form, the CDR3 reads TGTGCCAGCAGCCAGACTCATGAGCAGTTCTTC.

The chain has TRBV7-2 and TRBJ2-1, with 14 bases that match TRBD2. V was pared by 0 bases and J by 7 bases, with 5 bases of the junction left unmatched. This CDR3 comprises 17 residues. Germline CDR1 SGHTA, CDR2 FQGNSA. This CDR3 is CASSLASGTSGSNEQFF. CDR3 nucleotides: TGTGCCAGCAGCTTAGCGTCCGGGACTAGCGGGAGTAATGAGCAGTTCTTC.

V is TRBV5-1 and J is TRBJ2-3; no definite D call. CDR1 is SGHRS and CDR2 is YFSETQ in the germline V gene. Trimming left V 0 bases short and J 5 bases short, with 7 bases between. The CDR3 has 13 amino acids. The CDR3 nucleotides are TGCGCCAGCAGCTTGGCCGTAGAAGATACGCAGTATTTT. It yields the protein CASSLAVEDTQYF. The full variable domain, rest sourced from reference TRBV5-1 and TRBJ2-3, is KAGVTQTPRYLIKTRGQQVTLSCSPISGHRSVSWYQQTPGQGLQFLFEYFSETQRNKGNFPGRFSGRQFSNSRSEMNVSTLELGDSALYLCASSLAVEDTQYFGPGTRLTVL.

The chain uses TRBV5-1 and TRBJ2-5, with a possible D match to TRBD1 (5 bases). CDR3 size: 14 residues. Germline V gene lookup returns CDR1 SGHRS and CDR2 YFSETQ. V lost 1 base to trimming and J lost 5 bases, with 12 bases between them. CDR3 nucleotide sequence: TGCGCCAGCAGCTTGCCCGACAGTCGGGAGACCCAGTACTTC. Protein product: CASSLPDSRETQYF.

The chain links TRBV30 to TRBJ1-5, with D tentatively TRBD1 (5 bases). The germline V gene encodes CDR1 GTSNPN and CDR2 SVGIG (reference sequence). This CDR3 region has 13 residues. The V end was cut by 1 base, the J end by 7 bases, with 11 bases between. This CDR3 is CAWSGQGYQPQHF. The CDR3 DNA reads as TGTGCCTGGAGTGGCCAGGGTTACCAGCCCCAGCATTTT.

This chain links TRBV5-1 with TRBJ1-3; D possibly corresponds to TRBD1 (6 bases). The CDR3 spans 16 residues. V lost 4 bases and J lost 0, with 14 bases in between. Germline values: CDR1 SGHRS, CDR2 YFSETQ. Here the CDR3 DNA reads TGCGCCAGCAGCGCCGGACAGTTGAGCTCTGGAAACACCATATATTTT. Residues: CASSAGQLSSGNTIYF. Drawing the rest from reference TRBV5-1 and TRBJ1-3, the complete variable domain is KAGVTQTPRYLIKTRGQQVTLSCSPISGHRSVSWYQQTPGQGLQFLFEYFSETQRNKGNFPGRFSGRQFSNSRSEMNVSTLELGDSALYLCASSAGQLSSGNTIYFGEGSWLTVV.

The genes are TRBV6-6 and TRBJ2-3; D possibly uses TRBD1 or TRBD2 (8 bases each). Germline loops: CDR1 MNHNY, CDR2 SVGAGI (reference sequence). CDR3 length: 16 residues. The V end was cut by 8 bases, the J end by 0 bases, with 18 bases between. In DNA form, the CDR3 reads TGTGCCAGCGGCAGGGGGCCTAGCGGGAGCACAGATACGCAGTATTTT. Amino acid sequence: CASGRGPSGSTDTQYF.

The genes are TRBV18 and TRBJ1-4, with 7 nucleotides matching TRBD1. The CDR3 is 15 amino acids. The V and J ends lost 4 bases and 4 bases, in that order; junction bases with no gene match: 6. Germline loops: CDR1 KGHSH, CDR2 LQKENI. CDR3 residues: CASSLGTALNEKLFF. Here the CDR3 DNA reads TGTGCCAGCTCACTCGGGACAGCGCTTAATGAAAAACTGTTTTTT. The full variable domain, completed using reference TRBV18 and TRBJ1-4, is NAGVMQNPRHLVRRRGQEARLRCSPMKGHSHVYWYRQLPEEGLKFMVYLQKENIIDESGMPKERFSAEFPKEGPSILRIQQVVRGDSAAYFCASSLGTALNEKLFFGSGTQLSVL.

The V and J genes are TRBV7-2 and TRBJ2-5; no clear D. Germline loops: CDR1 SGHTA, CDR2 FQGNSA. Trimming stripped 3 bases from V and 7 bases from J, with 12 bases between. This CDR3 is 13 amino acids long. CDR3 residues: CASSFSESSTQYF. Written as DNA, the CDR3 is TGTGCCAGCAGCTTTTCCGAATCATCGACCCAGTACTTC. The variable domain in full, with the rest retrieved from reference TRBV7-2 and TRBJ2-5, is GAGVSQSPSNKVTEKGKDVELRCDPISGHTALYWYRQSLGQGLEFLIYFQGNSAPDKSGLPSDRFSAERTGGSVSTLTIQRTQQEDSAVYLCASSFSESSTQYFGPGTRLLVL.

This rearrangement joins TRBV6-5 to TRBJ1-4; D not resolved. The germline gives CDR1 MNHEY, CDR2 SVGAGI. V was pared by 6 bases and J by 4 bases, with 9 bases between. The CDR3 extends over 13 amino acids. CDR3 in DNA: TGTGCCAGCAGGGGCGTTGGTAATGAAAAACTGTTTTTT. Amino acid sequence: CASRGVGNEKLFF.

The chain couples TRBV19 to TRBJ1-1; D is possibly TRBD1 (6 bases). The CDR3 is 14 amino acids. Germline CDR1 reads LNHDA; CDR2 reads SQIVND (reference sequence). Trimming removed 0 bases from V and 3 bases from J, with 8 bases in between. CDR3 sequence: CASSIDHRDTEAFF. For the CDR3, the DNA is TGTGCCAGTAGTATAGATCACAGGGACACTGAAGCTTTCTTT.

This clone was counted many times. V usage is TRBV19 and J usage is TRBJ2-6; no clear D. Between the trimmed V and J ends, which lost 5 bases and 1 base, there was a span of 9 bases. This CDR3 contains 15 residues. Germline V gene sequence: CDR1 LNHDA, CDR2 SQIVND (reference sequence). The CDR3 nucleotides read TGTGCCAGTAGTTTTGACTCGTCTGGGGCCAACGTCCTGACTTTC. Its protein product is CASSFDSSGANVLTF.

The CDR3 DNA sequence: TGTGCCAGCAGTTTATCAACAGGGGCGGGGACCGGGGAGCTGTTTTTT. Encoded protein: CASSLSTGAGTGELFF. The chain carries TRBV7-9 and TRBJ2-2; D is possibly TRBD1 (7 bases). The germline V and J ends were trimmed by 6 bases and 5 bases, with 19 bases remaining between them. Looked up from germline, CDR1 is SEHNR and CDR2 is FQNEAQ (reference sequence). The CDR3 has 16 residues.

The rearrangement uses TRBV2 and TRBJ1-4, with D perhaps TRBD1 (5 bases). The CDR3 contains 13 residues. Germline V gene data show CDR1 as SNHLY and CDR2 as FYNNEI. V was cut by 5 bases and J by 12 bases, with 16 bases left in between. CDR3 amino acids: CASSKQEQVQLFF. DNA of the CDR3: TGTGCCAGCAGTAAACAGGAACAGGTACAACTGTTTTTT. Looking up the rest from reference TRBV2 and TRBJ1-4 gives the full variable domain: EPEVTQTPSHQVTQMGQEVILRCVPISNHLYFYWYRQILGQKVEFLVSFYNNEISEKSEIFDDQFSVERPDGSNFTLKIRSTKLEDSAMYFCASSKQEQVQLFFGSGTQLSVL.

The chain has TRBV7-9 and TRBJ2-1; no definite D call. V was clipped by 5 bases and J by 0 bases, with 20 bases between them. Germline CDR1 reads SEHNR; CDR2 reads FQNEAQ (reference sequence). This CDR3 region has 18 residues. In nucleotides, the CDR3 is TGTGCCAGCAGCCCAAGGTTGGTACACCCCGGCTCCTACAATGAGCAGTTCTTC. Protein: CASSPRLVHPGSYNEQFF.

V usage is TRBV4-1 and J usage is TRBJ2-7, with D perhaps TRBD1 (6 bases). In germline, CDR1 is MGHRA, CDR2 YSYEKL. This CDR3 region has 14 residues. V lost 3 bases and J lost 3, with 12 bases in between. The CDR3 protein is CASSQPDSLYEQYF. DNA of the CDR3: TGCGCCAGCAGCCAGCCGGACAGTCTCTACGAGCAGTACTTC.

The chain links TRBV29-1 to TRBJ2-5; the D gene could be TRBD1 or TRBD2 (5 bases each). This CDR3 region has 12 residues. Deletions cut 4 bases from V and 5 bases from J, with 11 bases between. Germline V gene lookup returns CDR1 SQVTM and CDR2 ANQGSEA. The CDR3 loop is CSVGRWGETQYF. CDR3 in DNA: TGCAGCGTTGGACGGTGGGGGGAGACCCAGTACTTC.

The gene calls are TRBV19 and TRBJ2-1; D is perhaps TRBD2 (5 bases). This CDR3 contains 14 residues. V lost 5 bases to trimming and J lost 9 bases, with 17 bases between them. Germline V gene lookup returns CDR1 LNHDA and CDR2 SQIVND (reference sequence). CDR3 DNA: TGTGCCAGTAGTGGAGAACGGATAGCGCTTGAGCAGTTCTTC. Translation: CASSGERIALEQFF. The variable domain in full, with the rest retrieved from reference TRBV19 and TRBJ2-1, is DGGITQSPKYLFRKEGQNVTLSCEQNLNHDAMYWYRQDPGQGLRLIYYSQIVNDFQKGDIAEGYSVSREKKESFPLTVTSAQKNPTAFYLCASSGERIALEQFFGPGTRLTVL.

This chain uses TRBV7-8 with TRBJ1-5; D gene ambiguous. V was pared by 5 bases and J by 4 bases, with 9 bases between. Germline assignment: CDR1 SGHVS and CDR2 FQNEAQ. The CDR3 runs to 13 residues. DNA for the CDR3: TGTGCCAGCAGCGCCGGGCCGAATCAGCCCCAGCATTTT. Translating gives CASSAGPNQPQHF.

This chain uses TRBV7-3 with TRBJ2-1, with a weak D call TRBD1 (6 bases). The CDR3 spans 15 residues. Germline CDR1 is SGHTA and CDR2 is FQGTGA. The V end lost 1 base, the J end lost 4 bases, and 11 bases lay between the germline ends. The CDR3 region has the DNA TGTGCCAGCAGCTTAAAAGGGGGTGGGTACAATGAGCAGTTCTTC. It specifies CASSLKGGGYNEQFF.